This T cell receptor beta chain was retrieved from a study of blood T cells in healthy people across ages. As to this clonotype: Its specificity is not known.

Primed by a sample-barcoded 5' primer and a J-beta primer mix, a second PCR proceeded for roughly 7 to 12 cycles. TCRdb passed the 5' RACE reads through MiXCR, listing each CDR3 protein once. The sample gives roughly 1,500,000 distinct CDR3 sequences, 30% to 35% of which show up once; about 11% is in the top ten. Study-level findings and limits: With naive T cell percentage, TCR beta diversity showed a strong correlation. Aged donors had fewer naive CD4+ cells and lower diversity than long-lived donors. Diversity figures based on one million T cells were deemed too low.

Trimming left V 0 bases short and J 2 bases short, with 7 bases between. The CDR3 is 14 residues long. Germline CDR1 is LGHNA and CDR2 is YNFKEQ. The specimen sequenced was blood. The rearrangement joins TRBV4-2 to TRBJ1-1; D ambiguous. The receptor was isolated from a woman aged 25-40 years in good health. CDR3 in amino acids: CASSQDPSNTEAFF. CDR3 bases: TGTGCCAGCAGCCAAGATCCCAGTAACACTGAAGCTTTCTTT.